The 25 T cell receptor beta chains below come from one sample, sequenced in a study of identical twins (dated by TCRdb to about 2016). The method behind the library was 5' RACE. For sequencing, an Illumina HiSeq 2000 was employed. TCRdb took the public reads, trimmed them with fastp at Q25, ran MiXCR for clone calling and kept in-frame beta chains. Duplicate CDR3 protein sequences are folded into a single record with the most common DNA and genes. The sample yields 450,000 to 650,000 distinct CDR3 sequences; 9% to 10% were counted once. The ten largest make up approximately 3.2% of the sample. A further study also used this sample, focusing on yellow fever vaccine responses in identical twins.

Input material: PBMCs. The receptors were gathered from a woman younger than 35 in good health.

The chain carries TRBV27 and TRBJ2-1, with a possible D match to TRBD2 (6 bases). The CDR3 is 14 residues long. V was cut by 3 bases and J by 6 bases, with 12 bases left in between. Germline V lookup: CDR1 MNHEY, CDR2 SMNVEV (reference sequence). The CDR3 spells CASSLSGGLNEQFF. Written as DNA, the CDR3 is TGTGCCAGCAGTTTGTCTGGAGGGCTCAATGAGCAGTTCTTC.

In its sample, this clonotype was seen a few times. CDR3: CASRTPGQYYEQYF. The CDR3 nucleotides are TGTGCCAGCAGAACCCCGGGACAGTACTACGAGCAGTACTTC. The chain couples TRBV28 to TRBJ2-7; 7 positions match TRBD1. The ends lost 6 bases at V and 3 bases at J; junction bases unmatched: 8. The CDR3 consists of 14 residues. Per germline, CDR1 MDHEN and CDR2 SYDVKM.

This clonotype was observed many times. This chain links TRBV12-3 or TRBV12-4 with TRBJ1-5, with 8 bases lining up with TRBD1. The CDR3 has 14 residues. The junction had 8 bases not matched to a gene; V was cut back by 6 bases and J by 7 bases. The CDR3 DNA reads TGTGCCAGCAGGCAGACAGGGGAGGGCCAGCCCCAGCATTTT. Translating it yields CASRQTGEGQPQHF.

J is TRBJ2-1 and V is TRBV20-1; D is possibly TRBD1 or TRBD2 (5 bases each). Trimming stripped 6 bases from V and 7 bases from J, with 19 bases between. Germline assignment: CDR1 DFQATT and CDR2 SNEGSKA (reference sequence). This CDR3 contains 14 residues. CDR3: CSAPSPLAGNEQFF. The DNA for the CDR3 is TGCAGTGCCCCGTCGCCGCTAGCAGGGAATGAGCAGTTCTTC.

V gene TRBV7-2 combines with J gene TRBJ2-3, with 8 nucleotides matching TRBD2. The CDR3 consists of 16 residues. Germline V gives CDR1 SGHTA, CDR2 FQGNSA. Trimming removed 5 bases from V and 2 bases from J; junction bases left unmatched: 9. The CDR3 region is CASSPGGLGTTDTQYF. In DNA form, the CDR3 reads TGTGCCAGCAGCCCGGGGGGGTTAGGAACCACAGATACGCAGTATTTT.

The sample holds many counts of this clonotype. The chain links TRBV29-1 to TRBJ2-3, with 11 bases identical to TRBD2. Germline CDR1 SQVTM, CDR2 ANQGSEA. The CDR3 is 15 amino acids. Germline trimming cut 6 bases from V and 4 bases from J; bases unmatched to any gene: 9. The CDR3 coding sequence is TGCAGCGTGGAACCTATTAGCGGGAGGGCAGATACGCAGTATTTT. Translation gives CSVEPISGRADTQYF.

V and J are TRBV14 and TRBJ2-3; TRBD1 aligns across 10 bases. This CDR3 is 15 amino acids long. V gave up 4 bases and J gave up 4 bases; unmatched junction bases: 5. The germline gives CDR1 SGHDN, CDR2 FVKESK. CDR3: CASSRPGQGPDTQYF. CDR3 bases: TGTGCCAGCAGCCGACCGGGACAGGGGCCAGATACGCAGTATTTT.

A few counts support this clonotype. The rearrangement links TRBV3-1 to TRBJ2-5; 8 bases agree with TRBD2. CDR3 length: 16 amino acids. CDR1 LGHDT and CDR2 YNNKEL come from the germline V gene (reference sequence). The V segment lost 2 bases and the J segment 3 bases; nucleotides outside the gene matches: 8. CDR3 in amino acids: CASSQFSGNLEETQYF. The CDR3 DNA is TGTGCCAGCAGCCAATTTAGCGGGAACCTAGAAGAGACCCAGTACTTC.

This clonotype was detected only a few times. V usage is TRBV25-1 and J usage is TRBJ2-2; 11 bases fit TRBD2. The V gene end was trimmed by 2 bases and the J gene end by 2 bases; junction bases not matched to a gene: 7. CDR3 length equals 18 residues. Germline loops: CDR1 MGHDK, CDR2 SYGVNS. The CDR3 sequence: CASSELTGTSGNTGELFF. The CDR3 DNA reads TGTGCCAGCAGTGAACTCACCGGGACTAGCGGTAACACCGGGGAGCTGTTTTTT.

This chain uses TRBV28 with TRBJ1-2; TRBD1 aligns across 7 bases. The V gene's germline CDR1 is MDHEN and CDR2 SYDVKM. The CDR3 consists of 13 residues. J was trimmed by 2 bases and V by 6 bases; bases with no gene match: 3. CDR3: CASRGGQNYGYTF. DNA of the CDR3: TGTGCCAGCAGAGGGGGACAGAACTATGGCTACACCTTC.

This clonotype was detected many times. V and J are TRBV29-1 and TRBJ2-1, with D perhaps matching TRBD2 (6 bases). The CDR3 spans 12 residues. Trimming removed 5 bases from V and 10 bases from J, with 15 bases in between. Germline CDR1 reads SQVTM; CDR2 reads ANQGSEA. The CDR3 loop is CSVTAPAGEQFF. The DNA of the CDR3 is TGCAGCGTTACTGCTCCGGCGGGGGAGCAGTTCTTC.

This clonotype was seen ten or more times. The V call is TRBV29-1, the J call TRBJ2-5; D may be TRBD1 (5 bases). There are 12 residues in the CDR3. Per germline, CDR1 SQVTM and CDR2 ANQGSEA. The V gene lost 4 bases and the J gene lost 3 bases, with 9 bases spanning the gap. The CDR3 reads CSVVGPEETQYF. The CDR3 DNA reads as TGCAGCGTTGTGGGGCCCGAAGAGACCCAGTACTTC.

This clonotype has at least ten counts. The chain couples TRBV5-1 to TRBJ1-2; 7 bases map to TRBD1. CDR3 size: 12 residues. CDR1 SGHRS and CDR2 YFSETQ come from the germline V gene. V gave up 4 bases and J gave up 9 bases; unmatched junction bases: 6. CDR3 sequence: CASSITGASYTF. The CDR3 DNA reads as TGCGCCAGCAGCATAACAGGGGCAAGCTACACCTTC.

V gene TRBV7-8 combines with J gene TRBJ2-1; 8 bases map to TRBD1. Per germline, CDR1 SGHVS and CDR2 FQNEAQ. V lost 5 bases to trimming and J lost 12 bases; unmatched junction nucleotides: 9. The CDR3 is 13 residues long. The CDR3 loop reads CASSLSLQGGQFF. CDR3 DNA: TGTGCCAGCAGCCTAAGCCTACAGGGGGGGCAGTTCTTC.

CDR3: CASSSGANTQYF. The CDR3 DNA reads as TGTGCCAGCAGCTCAGGGGCAAATACGCAGTATTTT. The V and J genes are TRBV7-2 and TRBJ2-3, with D possibly TRBD1 on 6 matching bases. There are 12 residues in the CDR3. V was clipped by 4 bases and J by 7 bases, with 9 bases between them. The germline V gene encodes CDR1 SGHTA and CDR2 FQGNSA.

This clonotype has ten or more counts. The gene calls are TRBV10-3 and TRBJ1-1; a possible D gene is TRBD1 (5 bases). CDR1 is ENHRY, CDR2 SYGVKD, per germline. With 3 bases removed from V and 8 bases from J, the gap between germline ends came to 19 bases. This CDR3 is built from 15 residues. DNA for the CDR3: TGTGCCATCAGTGAACCTACACTCATGACAGACGAAGCTTTCTTT. Translation: CAISEPTLMTDEAFF.

The V and J genes are TRBV12-3 or TRBV12-4 and TRBJ2-2; 7 positions match TRBD1. The CDR3 totals 14 residues. The ends lost 4 bases at V and 7 bases at J; junction bases unmatched: 6. The CDR3 coding sequence is TGTGCCAGCAGTTACGAGGGGGCGATCGGGGAGCTGTTTTTT. This gives the protein CASSYEGAIGELFF.

The chain has TRBV10-3 and TRBJ2-5, with TRBD1 matching 8 bases. Trimming removed 3 bases from V and 4 bases from J; junction bases left unmatched: 13. Germline CDR1 reads ENHRY; CDR2 reads SYGVKD. This CDR3 has 17 residues. Here the CDR3 DNA reads TGTGCCATCAGTGACCCGGGACAGGCGACCGGGAGAGAGACCCAGTACTTC. Translating gives CAISDPGQATGRETQYF.

The table lists this clonotype with many counts. V is TRBV9 and J is TRBJ2-7; D may be TRBD2 (5 bases). CDR1 and CDR2 (germline): SGDLS, YYNGEE. CDR3 length: 13 amino acids. V lost 0 bases to trimming and J lost 5 bases, with 9 bases between them. Here the CDR3 DNA reads TGTGCCAGCAGCGTAGTTTCCGGGGACGAGCAGTACTTC. It is translated as CASSVVSGDEQYF.

This clonotype appeared a few times. CDR3 sequence (DNA): TGTGCCAGCAGTTTAGGTTGGGGGATTGCCAAAAACATTCAGTACTTC. Its translation is CASSLGWGIAKNIQYF. The gene calls are TRBV12-3 or TRBV12-4 and TRBJ2-4; either TRBD1 or TRBD2 may supply D (5 bases each). With 1 base removed from V and 1 base from J, the gap between germline ends came to 11 bases. This CDR3 region has 16 residues.

This CDR3 reads CSALGLPNTDTQYF. For the CDR3, the DNA is TGCAGTGCTCTGGGACTACCCAACACAGATACGCAGTATTTT. The chain joins TRBV20-1 to TRBJ2-3; 7 nucleotides line up with TRBD2. Per germline, CDR1 DFQATT and CDR2 SNEGSKA (reference sequence). V gave up 5 bases and J gave up 2 bases; unmatched junction bases: 7. The CDR3 loop spans 14 amino acids.

This sequence joins TRBV2 and TRBJ2-7; TRBD1 agrees at 10 bases. Germline values: CDR1 SNHLY, CDR2 FYNNEI. This CDR3 contains 15 residues. Unmatched junction bases numbered 5, after V lost 4 bases and J lost 2 bases. CDR3 coding DNA: TGTGCCAGCAGTGGATGGACAGGGGGTCCCTACGAGCAGTACTTC. This sequence encodes CASSGWTGGPYEQYF.

The chain uses TRBV24-1 and TRBJ2-5, with TRBD1 matching 10 bases. The CDR3 totals 16 residues. The germline gives CDR1 KGHDR, CDR2 SFDVKD. Trimming at V came to 5 bases and at J to 4 bases, leaving 9 bases not matched to a gene. The CDR3 sequence is CATSALGTGEGETQYF. As DNA, the CDR3 is TGTGCCACCAGTGCCCTTGGGACAGGGGAAGGAGAGACCCAGTACTTC.

This clonotype occurred many times. The chain combines TRBV24-1 with TRBJ2-1, with no clear D. The CDR3 runs 14 residues. Trimming removed 2 bases from V and 10 bases from J, with 14 bases in between. CDR1 is KGHDR, CDR2 SFDVKD, per germline. The CDR3, as DNA: TGTGCCACCAGTGATTCCCCAGGCACGTCAGAGCAGTTCTTC. Its protein is CATSDSPGTSEQFF.

This clonotype was counted many times. This chain links TRBV2 with TRBJ2-6; D perhaps matches TRBD1 (5 bases). Germline V lookup: CDR1 SNHLY, CDR2 FYNNEI. The ends were cut back, 3 bases at V and 1 base at J, with 16 bases in the middle. CDR3 length: 18 residues. The CDR3 sequence: CASSDWGREFSGANVLTF. As DNA, the CDR3 is TGTGCCAGCAGTGACTGGGGCAGGGAATTTTCTGGGGCCAACGTCCTGACTTTC.